A single sample is the source of the 5 T cell receptor beta chains below, sequenced in a study of blood T cell repertoires in COVID-19. Generated by immunoSEQ multiplex PCR, the TCRdb table keeps only in-frame clones and is missing some. The table lists 150,000 to 200,000 clones, roughly four fifths of them singletons. Material for sequencing was PBMCs or T cells enriched from blood (not recorded which). The origin of the receptors is a man aged 45-65 years who had recovered from COVID-19.

The J gene is TRBJ1-6, the V gene TRBV5-5; D possibly corresponds to TRBD1 (5 bases). Germline V lookup: CDR1 SGHKS, CDR2 YYEKEE (reference sequence). The CDR3 runs 16 residues. Trimming cost V 0 bases and J 7 bases, with 14 bases left between them. The CDR3 DNA is TGTGCCAGCAGCTTGGAGGGGCCTCTCCCCAATTCACCCCTCCACTTT. This gives the protein CASSLEGPLPNSPLHF.

V usage is TRBV9 and J usage is TRBJ1-1; the D gene is possibly TRBD1 (5 bases). The CDR3 covers 15 residues. V was pared by 1 base and J by 0 bases, with 10 bases between. The germline V gene encodes CDR1 SGDLS and CDR2 YYNGEE. The CDR3 DNA reads TGTGCCAGCAGCGTATCCCCGGGGGTGAACACTGAAGCTTTCTTT. As protein: CASSVSPGVNTEAFF.

The gene calls are TRBV7-9 and TRBJ1-4; possibly TRBD1 for D (5 bases). The germline gives CDR1 SEHNR, CDR2 FQNEAQ (reference sequence). This CDR3 spans 16 amino acids. Trimming took off 4 bases at V and 3 bases at J, with 15 bases between the two ends. CDR3 sequence: CASSWREGRANEKLFF. The CDR3 region has the DNA TGTGCCAGCAGCTGGAGGGAGGGGAGGGCTAATGAAAAACTGTTTTTT.

The chain employs TRBV6-2 or TRBV6-3 and TRBJ2-3; 10 nucleotides line up with TRBD2. V dropped 5 bases and J dropped 4; count of bases not matched to a gene: 3. CDR1 is MNHEY, CDR2 SVGEGT, per germline. This CDR3 has 14 amino acids. The CDR3 sequence is CASSPGLAADTQYF. CDR3 sequence (DNA): TGTGCCAGCAGTCCCGGACTAGCGGCAGATACGCAGTATTTT.

This chain links TRBV5-1 with TRBJ1-1, with 10 bases lining up with TRBD1. Trimming at V came to 0 bases and at J to 0 bases, leaving 5 bases not matched to a gene. Germline lookup yields CDR1 SGHRS and CDR2 YFSETQ. This CDR3 comprises 17 residues. The CDR3 protein is CASSLGQGAFMNTEAFF. The CDR3 bases are TGCGCCAGCAGCTTGGGACAGGGGGCTTTTATGAACACTGAAGCTTTCTTT. The full variable domain, completed using reference TRBV5-1 and TRBJ1-1, is KAGVTQTPRYLIKTRGQQVTLSCSPISGHRSVSWYQQTPGQGLQFLFEYFSETQRNKGNFPGRFSGRQFSNSRSEMNVSTLELGDSALYLCASSLGQGAFMNTEAFFGQGTRLTVV.